This TCR beta chain emerged from a study of cytomegalovirus exposure and HLA in healthy donors. Study as a whole: HLA-typed donors contributed 80 million to 85 million unique TCRs, which were held in an early data release.

In its sample, this clone was seen once. Primers: 60 Vbeta forward and 13 Jbeta reverse. TCRdb's copy holds only in-frame clones and misses some; the assay was immunoSEQ multiplex PCR. Here the sample spans roughly 100,000 clones, around 75% being singletons. CDR3 length: 15 residues. Trimming shortened V by 5 bases and J by 1 base, and 14 bases separated the two germline ends. Germline loops: CDR1 PRHDT, CDR2 FYEKMQ (reference sequence). V and J are TRBV13 and TRBJ1-1; D is ambiguous. The TCR sequence derives from a man under 40 in good health and CMV-seropositive. The specimen was PBMCs. The DNA of the CDR3 is TGTGCCAGCAGCAACAAAGGGCGGGGGAACACTGAAGCTTTCTTT. It yields the protein CASSNKGRGNTEAFF.